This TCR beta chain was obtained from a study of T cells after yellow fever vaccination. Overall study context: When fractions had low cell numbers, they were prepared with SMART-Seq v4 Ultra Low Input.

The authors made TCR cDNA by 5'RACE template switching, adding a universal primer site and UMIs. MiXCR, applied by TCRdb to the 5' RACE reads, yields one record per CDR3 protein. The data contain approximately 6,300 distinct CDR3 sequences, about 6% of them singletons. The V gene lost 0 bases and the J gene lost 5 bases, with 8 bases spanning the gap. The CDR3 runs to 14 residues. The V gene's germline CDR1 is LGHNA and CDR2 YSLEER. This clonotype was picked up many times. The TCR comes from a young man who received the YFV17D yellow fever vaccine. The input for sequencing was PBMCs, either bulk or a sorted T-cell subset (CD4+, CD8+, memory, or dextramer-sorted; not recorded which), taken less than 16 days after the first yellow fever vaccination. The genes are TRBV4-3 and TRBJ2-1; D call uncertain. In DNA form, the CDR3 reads TGCGCCAGCAGCCAAGATGTTGGGGACAATGAGCAGTTCTTC. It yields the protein CASSQDVGDNEQFF.